The rows below give T cell receptor beta chains drawn from one sample of a study of shared clonotypes between healthy human individuals. Sequenced by immunoSEQ multiplex PCR; TCRdb stores in-frame clones only, minus some. The top ten clones hold approximately 0.13% of a sample with 2 million to 2.5 million clones, 90% to 96% of them seen once. Sequencing was performed on naive CD4+ T cells sorted from blood. These receptors all stem from a young man in good health. Both conserved end residues are part of each CDR3. Fields, in order: clone size, J gene, D gene, V gene, CDR3 protein, CDR3 DNA. A D gene is named only where the DNA matches it firmly. Clone size is stated in some rows and not others, as once, few, many or a class when expanded.

.,TRBJ2-7,.,TRBV7-9,CASSLAGGQISSYEQYF,TGTGCCAGCAGCTTAGCCGGGGGACAGATTAGCTCCTACGAGCAGTACTTC
.,TRBJ2-2,TRBD2,TRBV30,CAWSVSGGSALGELFF,TGTGCCTGGAGTGTTTCAGGCGGGAGTGCCCTCGGGGAGCTGTTTTTT
.,TRBJ2-1,.,TRBV5-6,CASSLVGFSDNEQFF,TGTGCCAGCAGCTTGGTTGGGTTTTCGGACAATGAGCAGTTCTTC
.,TRBJ2-1,.,TRBV5-1,CASSLTWAGSSYNEQFF,TGCGCCAGCAGCTTGACTTGGGCGGGGAGCTCCTACAATGAGCAGTTCTTC
.,TRBJ1-6,TRBD1,TRBV7-9,CASSSTGIWDSPLHF,TGTGCCAGCAGCTCGACAGGGATTTGGGATTCACCCCTCCACTTT
.,TRBJ1-2,.,TRBV5-1,CASSLGGPYGYTF,TGCGCCAGCAGCTTGGGGGGCCCCTATGGCTACACCTTC
.,TRBJ2-1,.,TRBV27,CASRGGARSYNEQFF,TGTGCCAGCAGGGGAGGTGCCAGGTCCTACAATGAGCAGTTCTTC
.,TRBJ1-4,TRBD1,TRBV18,CASSLGTGGTNEKLFF,TGTGCCAGCTCACTGGGGACAGGTGGAACTAATGAAAAACTGTTTTTT
.,TRBJ2-3,TRBD1,TRBV10-3,CAISQGVDTQYF,TGTGCCATCAGCCAGGGGGTGGATACGCAGTATTTT
.,TRBJ2-5,TRBD1,TRBV5-1,CASSLAGTGEGDQYF,TGCGCCAGCAGCTTGGCCGGGACAGGAGAGGGGGACCAGTACTTC
.,TRBJ1-1,.,TRBV5-4,CASSLGANTEAFF,TGTGCCAGCAGCTTGGGGGCCAACACTGAAGCTTTCTTT
.,TRBJ2-2,.,TRBV6-5,CASSYSTKTGELFF,TGTGCCAGCAGTTACTCGACTAAGACCGGGGAGCTGTTTTTT
.,TRBJ2-6,.,TRBV10-2,CASSESVSVSGANVLTF,TGCGCCAGCAGTGAGTCGGTCAGTGTTTCAGGGGCCAACGTCCTGACTTTC
.,TRBJ2-7,.,TRBV30,CATKRGHLTYEQYF,TGTGCCACAAAAAGGGGCCATTTGACCTACGAGCAGTACTTC
.,TRBJ1-2,TRBD1,TRBV11-2,CASGLNRGHNYGYTF,TGTGCCAGCGGACTCAACAGGGGGCACAACTATGGCTACACCTTC
once,TRBJ1-6,.,TRBV2,CASSDSAPLHF,TGTGCCAGCAGTGACTCGGCACCCCTCCACTTT
.,TRBJ2-1,TRBD2,TRBV5-1,CASAKGSGGDYNEQFF,TGCGCCAGCGCCAAGGGTAGCGGGGGGGATTACAATGAGCAGTTCTTC
.,TRBJ1-1,TRBD1,TRBV5-1,CASSSTGQRDTEAFF,TGCGCCAGCAGCTCGACAGGGCAAAGGGACACTGAAGCTTTCTTT
.,TRBJ2-7,.,TRBV7-2,CASSLVFGAQYEQYF,TGTGCCAGCAGCTTAGTGTTCGGGGCGCAGTACGAGCAGTACTTC